A single T cell receptor beta chain is shown here with its context. The study drew participants aged roughly 18 to 89 years from roughly 25 US areas. The data were taken from a study of blood T cell repertoires in COVID-19. Method: immunoSEQ multiplex PCR; TCRdb's copy keeps in-frame clones and lacks some. The sample has 170,000 or so clones, 88% seen once. CDR3 length: 15 residues. Trimming stripped 7 bases from V and 6 bases from J, with 20 bases between. The germline CDR1 and CDR2 sequences are SGHTS and YDEGEE. Sequenced: PBMCs or T cells enriched from blood (not recorded which). The TCR comes from a woman aged 45-65 years who had recovered from COVID-19. The chain carries TRBV5-8 and TRBJ2-1; possibly TRBD2 for D (7 bases). This CDR3 reads CASRLWGGPGNEQFF. As DNA, the CDR3 is TGTGCCAGCCGACTGTGGGGGGGGCCGGGCAATGAGCAGTTCTTC.